Listed below are T cell receptor beta chains from one sample, sequenced in a study of identical twins. MiXCR was run by TCRdb on the 5' RACE reads, yielding one entry per CDR3 protein. The sample shows hundreds of thousands of distinct CDR3 sequences, around 6% of them seen only once. Sequenced sample: naive T cells sorted from blood. The source of these receptors is a man aged 18 to 30 in good health. Each CDR3 is given with its conserved first and last residue. A D gene is named only where the DNA matches it firmly.

v_gene	j_gene	d_gene	CDR3aa
TRBV5-1	TRBJ2-3	.	CASARTGKPNGDTQYF
TRBV5-6	TRBJ1-1	.	CASSLRTGEAFF
TRBV12-3/TRBV12-4	TRBJ1-3	.	CASSFRGAGNTIYF
TRBV24-1	TRBJ1-2	.	CATSGLANYGYTF
TRBV7-2	TRBJ1-3	TRBD1	CASSLDRGPGNTIYF
TRBV11-2	TRBJ2-1	.	CASSPPPRRDSYNEQFF
TRBV5-1	TRBJ1-1	TRBD1	CASSGRQGRNTEAFF
TRBV5-6	TRBJ2-5	.	CASSYGRVEETQYF
TRBV29-1	TRBJ2-1	.	CSVEEGANEQFF
TRBV2	TRBJ1-3	.	CASSLRDVSLSGNTIYF
TRBV4-3	TRBJ2-2	TRBD1	CASSQPGGTGELFF
TRBV5-1	TRBJ2-3	TRBD2	CASSYREGTDTQYF
TRBV9	TRBJ2-3	TRBD1	CASRPDRHDTQYF
TRBV28	TRBJ2-3	.	CATSLQGRNTDTQYF
TRBV12-3/TRBV12-4	TRBJ2-7	.	CASRPRGPGEQYF
TRBV29-1	TRBJ2-1	.	CSVELDFLRNEQFF
TRBV29-1	TRBJ1-2	.	CSVEVPSSYGYTF
TRBV4-2	TRBJ1-5	.	CASSRPRDVPQHF
TRBV4-3	TRBJ1-4	.	CASSQDGTNEKLFF
TRBV20-1	TRBJ2-3	.	CSARDEFGRAPNTDTQYF
TRBV28	TRBJ2-3	.	CASRQDSLLTDTQYF
TRBV18	TRBJ2-5	.	CASSLGPGELLGTQYF
TRBV12-3/TRBV12-4	TRBJ2-6	.	CASHPQGLSGANVLTF
TRBV6-1	TRBJ2-1	.	CASSDPAGPRFHNEQFF
TRBV20-1	TRBJ1-1	TRBD1	CSADSETGVTEAFF
TRBV30	TRBJ1-1	.	CAWSVWANTEAFF
TRBV7-9	TRBJ1-1	.	CASSLSLGSTEAFF
TRBV5-1	TRBJ2-1	.	CASSSGTARVNEQFF
TRBV12-3/TRBV12-4	TRBJ2-7	.	CASTKTGDRDEQYF
TRBV5-6	TRBJ1-2	.	CASSVRDYGYTF
TRBV25-1	TRBJ1-5	.	CASSEQGSRAQHF
TRBV11-1	TRBJ2-1	TRBD2	CASSLLAGGLYNEQFF
TRBV20-1	TRBJ1-5	.	CSAIQSSNQPQHF
TRBV20-1	TRBJ2-7	.	CSAPDSRLSYEQYF
TRBV6-1	TRBJ2-7	TRBD1	CASSEGQGRQEQYF
TRBV7-9	TRBJ1-4	.	CASSLWDEKLFF
TRBV27	TRBJ1-2	.	CASSLGPNHGYTF
TRBV27	TRBJ2-1	.	CASSSLGFGSYNEQFF
TRBV30	TRBJ1-4	.	CAWSQGRKLFF
TRBV24-1	TRBJ2-1	.	CATSDVGSRYNEQFF
TRBV25-1	TRBJ2-1	.	CASSRQGQYNEQFF
TRBV5-1	TRBJ1-2	.	CASRVGTGSRDYGYTF
TRBV7-9	TRBJ2-3	TRBD2	CASSPRTSGASTDTQYF
TRBV9	TRBJ2-5	TRBD2	CASSVSGAGETQYF
TRBV6-5	TRBJ2-7	.	CASSLVGPPYEQYF
TRBV12-3/TRBV12-4	TRBJ2-1	.	CASSPEVGYYEQFF
TRBV4-2	TRBJ2-7	TRBD2	CASSQDASGRASEQYF
TRBV9	TRBJ2-1	.	CASSVGAGDSYNEQFF
TRBV6-1	TRBJ1-2	TRBD1	CASSKGTAYGYTF
TRBV4-2	TRBJ2-2	.	CASSQGGPNTGELFF
TRBV12-3/TRBV12-4	TRBJ2-5	.	CASSPSLIQETQYF
TRBV27	TRBJ2-5	.	CASSLYFQSGQFQETQYF